This TCR beta chain was identified in a study of shared clonotypes between healthy human individuals. Study background: The study drew on a couple of women and three men aged 18 to 49 as donors.

Turning to this clone: What it binds is unknown. This likely came from a read error, as a far larger clone is one base away. The same CDR3 arises from other DNA sequences in this sample as well.

Unmatched junction bases numbered 5, after V lost 1 base and J lost 7 bases. Germline V gene sequence: CDR1 SGHDT, CDR2 YYEEEE. The CDR3 has 15 amino acids. Everyone who donated was a Caucasian adult who lived in Nashville, Tennessee. The assay ran at deep level. Measured with immunoSEQ multiplex PCR; TCRdb has only the in-frame clones, and not every one. The sample has more than 400,000 clones, around 85% seen once. Study outcomes and limitations: Investigators collected only blood, and repertoires in tissues likely differ.

The receptor comes from a middle-aged woman in good health. Some clones in this sample may be carry-over from other donors' samples. The sequenced sample was PBMCs. The chain combines TRBV5-6 with TRBJ2-1, with TRBD2 matching 10 bases. CDR3 DNA: TGTGCCAGCAGCTTGCTAGCGGGAGTAGTAAATGAGCAGTTCTTC. It is translated as CASSLLAGVVNEQFF.